This T cell receptor (beta chain) was captured by sequencing in a study of T-cell memory formation after mild COVID-19. Background on the study: Among the donors, TCR clusters were largely specific to each donor.

A single record per CDR3 protein comes from TCRdb applying MiXCR to the 5' RACE reads. This sample has 350,000 to 400,000 distinct CDR3 sequences, with over 20% found just once. This CDR3 is 14 amino acids long. Trimming took off 3 bases at V and 10 bases at J, with 14 bases between the two ends. CDR1 is SGHRS, CDR2 YFSETQ, per germline. Study conclusions and caveats: Second-wave clones reaching peak frequency on day 37 lacked confirmed SARS-CoV-2 specificity. CD4+ bias marked clones expanding day 15 to 37, unlike balanced contracting clones. Mostly located in CM and EM were contracting CD4+ clones, with contracting CD8+ clones located in EMRA.

Worth noting for this clonotype: Its antigen remains unknown.

The source of this sequence is an adult woman who had mild COVID-19 (a few samples of this study predate the infection). Cell type and time point are not known. The gene calls are TRBV5-1 and TRBJ1-6; D may be TRBD1 (5 bases). The material sequenced was PBMCs or a T cell subset sorted from them (not recorded which). The CDR3 region is CASSSESGRSPLHF. CDR3 DNA: TGCGCCAGCAGCTCGGAATCAGGGAGATCACCCCTCCACTTT.